The entry that follows covers one T cell receptor beta chain sequence. This clone was observed a handful of times. No antigen is known for it. There are no base qualities to consult, and no much larger clone falls within one base. This sample is part of a study of shared clonotypes between healthy human individuals (dated by TCRdb to the early 2020s). About the investigation overall: A couple of women and three men aged 18 to 49 years were included in the cohort. For each donor, three plates each were used for CD4 naive and CD4 memory, two plates were used for CD8 naive, and one plate was used for CD8 memory. To estimate repertoire size and how much clonotypes are shared between individuals, the study performed deep sequencing of blood TCR repertoires from a few healthy adults. To increase sequencing depth and limit assay-specific biases, different laboratories used diverse techniques to prepare libraries and sequence TCR repertoires. Leukapheresis yielded between about 0.94 and 9.5 billion PBMCs per donor. Points the paper makes about the study in general: Sampling was restricted to blood, and TCR repertoires in tissues likely differ from the TCR repertoires found in blood. Larger estimated clonotype richness was generally found for naive subsets than for memory subsets. When a handful of donors were compared, the shared fraction of clonotypes was roughly 5% for naive CD4, 3.5% to 4% for naive CD8, about 2.4% for memory CD4, and around 0.4% for memory CD8. The genetic and exposure-history diversity represented was limited by the small number of donors. Even with the large sequencing depth, rarefaction of the sorted-subset datasets indicated that sequencing was incomplete. Pairwise subsampling led to the expectation that sequencing depth would affect the degree of clonotype sharing among donors. Higher generation probabilities were observed for clonotypes shared by all four sorted-subset donors than for non-shared clonotypes.

There are 15 amino acids in the CDR3, from cysteine to phenylalanine inclusive. CDR3 DNA is the only sequence kept; it has 45 bases, read in frame from the first base. The junction shows trimming of 6 bases on V and 1 base on J, plus 15 bases between the germline ends. The germline V gene supplies CDR1 SGHDN and CDR2 FVKESK. Donors were healthy HIV-negative adults with no recently reported acute infections or vaccinations. Every donor was a Caucasian adult residing in Nashville, Tennessee, USA. CD4+ T cells were enriched by magnetic negative selection, after which naive cells were positively selected on CD45RA and the negative fraction was taken as the memory subset. After blood collection by leukapheresis, PBMCs were isolated using Ficoll-Histopaque density gradient centrifugation and then cryopreserved in the vapor phase of liquid nitrogen. Analytical flow cytometry was used to check the purity and quantity of each magnetically sorted T cell population. From each sorted fraction, genomic DNA was isolated and quantified by UV absorbance on a Nanodrop 2000c.

Using the deep immunoSEQ assay, TCR CDR3 regions were amplified from genomic DNA by multiplex PCR. For each cell subset, the extracted genomic DNA was distributed evenly across all wells of several immunoSEQ 96-well plates, and each plate served as one replicate. For sorted subsets, each replicate PCR was loaded with roughly 190 ng genomic DNA, equivalent to 25,000 to 30,000 T cell genomes. Purified libraries were measured with a Qubit 3.0 fluorometer, size-checked on a Bioanalyzer 2100, and measured again with the KAPA Library Quantification kit. Every immunoSEQ 96-well plate was sequenced on a separate single-read 150-cycle Illumina NextSeq 550 flow cell. As for the authors' bioinformatics: Because the immunoSEQ output included only junctional sequences and no quality scores, the filtering could not be the same as the filtering used for full-length reads. To assign V/J genes and CDR3, sequences were annotated against IMGT germline references using PyIR, a Python wrapper for IgBLAST v1.9. Reads were filtered out if the reads had weak V/J assignments (E-value above 1e-6), no CDR3, stop codons, out-of-frame junctions, or ambiguous translated residues. V3J clonotypes were defined as sequences sharing the same inferred V gene, J gene, and CDR3 amino acid sequence. Percentage overlap between repertoires was computed as shared unique clonotypes divided by the size of the smaller repertoire. Richness of each repertoire was evaluated using RTK rarefaction, the Chao1 estimator, and Recon v2.1 estimates of unobserved clonotypes. OLGA was used to compute generation probabilities for all TCRbeta clonotypes that the gDNA method yielded from a handful of donors. TCRdb's version of the immuneACCESS table is confined to in-frame rearrangements and falls short of the full clone set. An unresolved V gene accounts for under half of the shortfall where checked; the remainder is of unknown origin. D and trimming were read from the DNA, whereas the V and J calls and clone size are those reported in that table. The sample profile shows a few hundred thousand clones; 60% to 80% of them were found once. Together, the top ten hold around 10% of the sample.

This sequence originates from a man aged 30 to 45 in good health. The sequenced material came from memory CD4+ T cells sorted from blood. The sample's cell subset or site label, decoded: CD45RA-negative fraction. This sequence uses TRBV14 and TRBJ1-1, with the D gene uncertain. The CDR3 sequence is CASRKHLGGNTEAFF. The DNA reads as follows: TGTGCCAGCAGGAAACACTTAGGCGGGAACACTGAAGCTTTCTTT. With the portions outside the CDR3 filled from the reference TRBV14 and TRBJ1-1 genes, the complete variable region becomes EAGVTQFPSHSVIEKGQTVTLRCDPISGHDNLYWYRRVMGKEIKFLLHFVKESKQDESGMPNNRFLAERTGGTYSTLKVQPAELEDSGVYFCASRKHLGGNTEAFFGQGTRLTVV.